Listed below are T cell receptor beta chains from one sample, sequenced in a study of PD-L1 blockade in urothelial cancer. Here immunoSEQ multiplex PCR was the method, and the copy in TCRdb shows in-frame clones only, minus some. Of tens of thousands of clones listed, 65% to 90% were seen once; the top ten hold 30%. This specimen was PBMCs, taken around atezolizumab (anti-PD-L1) treatment. Receptor source: a man aged 55 to 70 with urothelial cancer. CDR3s include the opening cysteine and the closing phenylalanine or tryptophan. A D gene is named only where the DNA matches it firmly. Not every row has a clone size; where given, it reads once, few, many or a size class.

j_call	v_call	clone_size	d_call	cdr3_aa	cdr3_nt
TRBJ1-2	TRBV5-6	-	TRBD1	CASSSRGISSGYTF	TGTGCCAGCAGCTCCAGGGGGATTTCGAGTGGCTACACCTTC
TRBJ1-6	TRBV5-1	-	-	CASSLAGGQSSPLHF	TGCGCCAGCAGCTTGGCGGGGGGACAAAGTTCACCCCTCCACTTT
TRBJ1-2	TRBV29-1	-	TRBD1	CSDLLPGQGGTGYTF	TGCAGCGATCTTTTACCGGGACAGGGAGGTACTGGCTACACCTTC
TRBJ2-7	TRBV19	-	-	CASSIGDSYYEQYF	TGTGCCAGTAGTATAGGAGACAGCTACTACGAGCAGTACTTC
TRBJ1-1	TRBV6-6	once	-	CASSYTGFTEAFF	TGTGCCAGCAGTTACACAGGGTTCACTGAAGCTTTCTTT
TRBJ1-2	TRBV18	-	-	CASSPPGAAAGYTF	TGTGCCAGCTCACCACCGGGGGCGGCGGCTGGCTACACCTTC
TRBJ2-7	TRBV10-2	-	TRBD2	CASSSAGGSAEQYF	TGCGCCAGCAGTTCGGCGGGAGGGTCAGCCGAGCAGTACTTC
TRBJ2-5	TRBV10-2	-	-	CASSARGQETQYF	TGCGCCAGCAGTGCTCGGGGGCAAGAGACCCAGTACTTC
TRBJ2-7	TRBV4-1	-	-	CASSQGAYEQYF	TGCGCCAGCAGCCAAGGGGCATACGAGCAGTACTTC
TRBJ2-1	TRBV16	-	TRBD2	CASSQSIRGGGLYNEQFF	TGTGCCAGCAGCCAATCTATCCGCGGCGGGGGGCTTTACAATGAGCAGTTCTTC
TRBJ2-5	TRBV29-1	-	TRBD2	CSVEINGASGGFPQETQYF	TGCAGCGTTGAAATCAATGGGGCTAGCGGGGGGTTCCCCCAAGAGACCCAGTACTTC
TRBJ1-5	TRBV18	-	TRBD1	CASSGRQGVSNQPQHF	TGTGCCAGCTCAGGGCGACAGGGGGTAAGCAATCAGCCCCAGCATTTT
TRBJ2-1	TRBV6-5	-	-	CASSLSLQGDEQFF	TGTGCCAGCAGTCTTAGCCTTCAAGGGGATGAGCAGTTCTTC
TRBJ2-2	TRBV7-9	-	TRBD2	CASSGKILAGETGELFF	TGTGCCAGCAGCGGTAAAATACTAGCGGGAGAAACCGGGGAGCTGTTTTTT
TRBJ1-2	TRBV29-1	-	TRBD1	CSVALGQYGYTF	TGCAGCGTTGCCTTGGGACAGTATGGCTACACCTTC
TRBJ2-3	TRBV29-1	-	-	CSVYANTDTQYF	TGCAGCGTGTACGCGAACACAGATACGCAGTATTTT
TRBJ1-1	TRBV29-1	-	-	CSVEGGPGTEAFF	TGCAGCGTTGAGGGGGGGCCGGGGACTGAAGCTTTCTTT
TRBJ2-7	TRBV19	-	-	CASSIDLTPRSYEQYF	TGTGCCAGTAGTATAGATCTGACACCACGCTCCTACGAGCAGTACTTC
TRBJ2-7	TRBV7-9	-	-	CASSLVAASYEQYF	TGTGCCAGCAGCTTAGTGGCGGCTTCCTACGAGCAGTACTTC
TRBJ2-6	TRBV5-6	-	TRBD1	CASSSRPGQGGYLANVLTF	TGTGCCAGCAGCTCCCGACCGGGACAGGGCGGTTATTTGGCCAACGTCCTGACTTTC
TRBJ2-3	TRBV5-6	-	-	CASSLELQGSTDTQYF	TGTGCCAGCAGCTTAGAATTACAGGGAAGCACAGATACGCAGTATTTT
TRBJ1-2	TRBV7-2	-	TRBD1	CASSLRRQGKYGYTF	TGTGCCAGCAGCTTACGACGACAGGGGAAGTATGGCTACACCTTC
TRBJ2-2	TRBV7-9	-	TRBD1	CAKRDSSNTGELFF	TGTGCCAAAAGGGACAGCTCGAACACCGGGGAGCTGTTTTTT